This T cell receptor beta chain comes out of a study of T cell repertoires in cytomegalovirus infection. About the research overall: Based on public TCR beta signatures, there were indications of CMV infection and of a matching HLA type.

TCRdb fed the reads into MiXCR, producing one record per CDR3 protein. The sample has 250,000 to 400,000 distinct CDR3 sequences, just under 25% seen once. Note on this clonotype: Its antigen is still unknown. One end of the junction does not line up with germline, which may come from a read error.

Overall study findings and caveats: People with CMV and the relevant HLA were identified by cumulative public TCR beta family frequency. CMV-specific TCR beta clonotypes restricted by HLA-C were the ones dominating the ex vivo response.

CDR3 length equals 15 residues. CDR1 and CDR2 (germline): KGHSH, LQKENI. The specimen comprised cultured PBMCs, sampled from culture after CMV antigen stimulation. The gene calls are TRBV18 and TRBJ1-2; D gene uncertain. The clonotype was recovered from a human donor in good health (CMV status not recorded). Some clones in this sample may be carry-over from other donors' samples. CDR3 region: CASSPPSQAARGHTF. CDR3 DNA: TGTGCCAGCTCACCACCTTCGCAGGCAGCGCGTGGCCACACCTTC.